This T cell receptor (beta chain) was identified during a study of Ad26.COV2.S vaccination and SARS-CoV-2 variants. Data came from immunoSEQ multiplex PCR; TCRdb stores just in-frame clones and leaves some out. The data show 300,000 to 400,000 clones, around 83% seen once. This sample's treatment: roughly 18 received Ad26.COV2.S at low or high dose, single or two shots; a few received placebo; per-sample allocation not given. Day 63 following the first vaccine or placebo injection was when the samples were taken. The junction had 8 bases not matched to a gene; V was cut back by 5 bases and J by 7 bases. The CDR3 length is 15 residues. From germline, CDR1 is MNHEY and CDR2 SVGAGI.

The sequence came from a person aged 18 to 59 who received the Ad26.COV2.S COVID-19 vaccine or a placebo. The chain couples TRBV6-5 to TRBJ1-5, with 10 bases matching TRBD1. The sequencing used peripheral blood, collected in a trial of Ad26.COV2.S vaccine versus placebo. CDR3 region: CASSPGRTGGQPQHF. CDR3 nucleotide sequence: TGTGCCAGCAGTCCCGGCCGGACAGGGGGGCAGCCCCAGCATTTT.